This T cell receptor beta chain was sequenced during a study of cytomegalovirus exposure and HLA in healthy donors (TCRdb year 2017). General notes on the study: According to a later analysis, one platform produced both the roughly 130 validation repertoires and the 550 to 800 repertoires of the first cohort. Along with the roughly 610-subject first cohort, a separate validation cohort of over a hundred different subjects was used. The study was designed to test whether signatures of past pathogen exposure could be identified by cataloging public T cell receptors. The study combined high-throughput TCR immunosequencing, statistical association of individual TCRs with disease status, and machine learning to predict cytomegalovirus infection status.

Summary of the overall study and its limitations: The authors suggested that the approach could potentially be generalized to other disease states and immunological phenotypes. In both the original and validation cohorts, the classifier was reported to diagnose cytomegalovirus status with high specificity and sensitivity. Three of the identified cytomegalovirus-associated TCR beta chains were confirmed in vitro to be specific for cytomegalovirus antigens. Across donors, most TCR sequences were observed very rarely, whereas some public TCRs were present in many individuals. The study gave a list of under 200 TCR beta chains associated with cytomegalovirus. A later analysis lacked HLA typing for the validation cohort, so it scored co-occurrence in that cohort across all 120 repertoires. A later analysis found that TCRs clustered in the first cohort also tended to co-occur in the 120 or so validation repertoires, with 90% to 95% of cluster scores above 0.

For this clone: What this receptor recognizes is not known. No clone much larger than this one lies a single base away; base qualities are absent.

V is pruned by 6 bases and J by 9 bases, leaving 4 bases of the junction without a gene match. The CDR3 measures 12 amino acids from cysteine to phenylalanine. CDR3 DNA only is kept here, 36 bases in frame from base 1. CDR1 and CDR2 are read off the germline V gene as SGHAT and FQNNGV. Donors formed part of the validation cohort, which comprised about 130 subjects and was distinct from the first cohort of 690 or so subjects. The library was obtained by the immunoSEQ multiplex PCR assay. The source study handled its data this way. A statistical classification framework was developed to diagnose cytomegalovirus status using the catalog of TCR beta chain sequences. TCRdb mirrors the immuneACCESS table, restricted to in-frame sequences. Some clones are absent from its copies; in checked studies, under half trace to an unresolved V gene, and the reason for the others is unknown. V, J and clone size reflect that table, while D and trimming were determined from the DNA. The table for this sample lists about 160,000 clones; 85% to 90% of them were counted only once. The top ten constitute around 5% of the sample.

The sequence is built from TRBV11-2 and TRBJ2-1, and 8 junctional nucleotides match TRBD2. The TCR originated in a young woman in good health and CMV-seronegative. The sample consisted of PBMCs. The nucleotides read TGTGCCAGCAGATCCGGGAGGGGTGAGCAGTTCTTC. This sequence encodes CASRSGRGEQFF.